This paragraph covers one T cell receptor beta chain sequence. The antigen is not known. The sample comes from a study of OX40 agonist ivuxolimab in advanced cancers. Whole-study findings and limits: Both CD4+ and CD8+ T cell populations in blood had undergone clonal expansion by week 6 at 0.1 to 3.0 mg/kg.

Data came from immunoSEQ multiplex PCR; TCRdb stores just in-frame clones and leaves some out. Of 15,000 to 20,000 clones in the sample, around 84% were seen once. V was pared by 6 bases and J by 7 bases, with 7 bases of the junction left unmatched. This CDR3 contains 13 residues. Germline V gene data show CDR1 as SQVTM and CDR2 as ANQGSEA. The material sequenced was CD4+ or CD8+ T cells sorted from blood, taken in a trial of the OX40 agonist ivuxolimab. This sequence joins TRBV29-1 and TRBJ1-2, with 11 bases matching TRBD1. This clonotype was sampled from an adult with an advanced solid tumor such as melanoma, head and neck, liver or kidney cancer. Written as DNA, the CDR3 is TGCAGCGTCGCGGACAGGGGGCGTCCTGGCTACACCTTC. Its translation is CSVADRGRPGYTF.